The 9 T cell receptor beta chains presented below share a single source sample, sequenced in a study of T cell repertoires in cytomegalovirus infection. MiXCR, applied by TCRdb to the reads, yields one record per CDR3 protein. The sample yields around 450,000 distinct CDR3 sequences, 30% to 40% seen once. The sequenced sample consisted of PBMCs. The receptors were sampled from a human donor in good health (CMV status not recorded). Some clones in this sample may be carry-over from other donors' samples.

This clonotype was recorded at least ten times. V gene TRBV4-1 combines with J gene TRBJ1-1; no clear D gene. This CDR3 is built from 17 residues. Germline CDR1 reads MGHRA; CDR2 reads YSYEKL. V was trimmed by 2 bases and J by 1 base, leaving 17 bases between them. As DNA, the CDR3 is TGCGCCAGCAGCCAATCTCCTCCCGGACGGAAGAACACTGAAGCTTTCTTT. Translation gives CASSQSPPGRKNTEAFF.

This clonotype was detected many times. This chain links TRBV12-3 or TRBV12-4 with TRBJ2-1; D gene ambiguous. Trimming removed 7 bases from V and 8 bases from J, with 18 bases in between. This CDR3 spans 14 amino acids. The CDR3 bases are TGTGCCAGCAACTTCCTTTCATACTCAGATGAGCAGTTCTTC. Translation gives CASNFLSYSDEQFF.

This clonotype was detected a few times. CDR3 in DNA: TGTGCCAGCAGTGAGTTCCTATCTGGGGCCAACGTCCTGACTTTC. Translation gives CASSEFLSGANVLTF. The chain couples TRBV2 to TRBJ2-6; D not resolved. This CDR3 has 15 amino acids. Germline V gene sequence: CDR1 SNHLY, CDR2 FYNNEI. V lost 3 bases and J 1 base, leaving 7 bases between the germline ends.

This clonotype was found a few times. The chain uses TRBV3-1 and TRBJ1-4; D is possibly TRBD1 (6 bases). Germline assignment: CDR1 LGHDT and CDR2 YNNKEL (reference sequence). The V end lost 3 bases, the J end lost 5 bases, and 10 bases lay between the germline ends. This CDR3 is built from 14 residues. DNA of the CDR3: TGTGCCAGCAGCCAGGCTACAGGGAATGAAAAACTGTTTTTT. This translates into CASSQATGNEKLFF.

This clonotype has a count of ten or more. The chain employs TRBV4-3 and TRBJ1-2; D remains ambiguous. Per germline, CDR1 LGHNA and CDR2 YSLEER. Trimming cost V 0 bases and J 5 bases, with 7 bases left between them. CDR3 length: 13 residues. Here the CDR3 DNA reads TGCGCCAGCAGCCAAGATAGTGGGTATGGCTACACCTTC. Translating gives CASSQDSGYGYTF.

The chain combines TRBV7-2 with TRBJ2-1; the match to TRBD2 covers 8 bases. The germline CDR1 and CDR2 sequences are SGHTA and FQGNSA. The CDR3 loop spans 16 amino acids. V lost 1 base to trimming and J lost 6 bases; unmatched junction nucleotides: 8. In DNA form, the CDR3 reads TGTGCCAGCAGCTTAGAAACGGGGGGGCACAGCAATGAGCAGTTCTTC. This encodes CASSLETGGHSNEQFF.

The chain couples TRBV20-1 to TRBJ2-1; tentatively, D is TRBD2 (5 bases). V shed 3 bases and J shed 0 bases, with 12 bases lying between them. CDR1 and CDR2 from the germline V gene are DFQATT and SNEGSKA (reference sequence). This CDR3 region has 15 residues. CDR3 nucleotide sequence: TGCAGTGCTAGGAGCGGACCGAACTCCTACAATGAGCAGTTCTTC. Its translation: CSARSGPNSYNEQFF.

This chain joins TRBV6-2 or TRBV6-3 and TRBJ2-7; TRBD2 might be the D (5 bases). CDR3 length equals 13 residues. In germline, CDR1 is MNHEY, CDR2 SVGEGT. Trimming cost V 5 bases and J 8 bases, with 16 bases left between them. The CDR3 sequence is CASSPTRGGKQYF. The CDR3 DNA follows: TGTGCCAGCAGTCCCACCCGGGGTGGGAAGCAGTACTTC.

The genes are TRBV4-3 and TRBJ2-6, with 7 bases that match TRBD1. The CDR3 spans 16 residues. V shed 4 bases and J 4 bases; nucleotides not matched to a gene: 7. Germline CDR1 reads LGHNA; CDR2 reads YSLEER. This chain's CDR3 is CASSRETGSGANVLTF. The CDR3 bases are TGCGCCAGCAGCCGAGAGACAGGGTCCGGGGCCAACGTCCTGACTTTC.